This is a list of T cell receptor beta chains from one sample in a study of shared clonotypes between healthy human individuals. The data were produced by immunoSEQ multiplex PCR, yet TCRdb's version contains in-frame clones alone and is incomplete. The table records about 710,000 clones, about 80% of them present only once. Sequenced material: memory CD4+ T cells sorted from blood. The receptors were sampled from a woman under 40 in good health. CDR3s include the opening cysteine and the closing phenylalanine or tryptophan. Each record gives: J gene, D gene, clone size, V gene, CDR3 DNA, CDR3 protein. A D gene is named only where the DNA matches it firmly. Part of the rows lack a size; the others show once, few, many or a class for expanded clones.

>TRBJ1-5|TRBD1|NA|TRBV27
TGTGCCAGCAGTTCGACAGGGATCAGTCAGCCCCAGCATTTT
CASSSTGISQPQHF
>TRBJ2-5|NA|NA|TRBV6-1
TGTGCCAGCAGCAGACCGTTCAGCCAAGAGACCCAGTACTTC
CASSRPFSQETQYF
>TRBJ2-1|NA|once|TRBV25-1
TGTGCCAGCAGTGGGACAGAGGACTCCTACAATGAGCAGTTCTTC
CASSGTEDSYNEQFF
>TRBJ1-5|NA|NA|TRBV19
TGTGCCAGTGGCCCCATTTGGCCCCAGCATTTT
CASGPIWPQHF
>TRBJ2-3|NA|NA|TRBV5-1
TGCGCCAGCAGCCCCAGAGACTGGGCTACGCAGTATTTT
CASSPRDWATQYF
>TRBJ1-1|NA|once|TRBV4-1
TGCGCCAGCAGTCATACAGGCGGGAACACTGAAGCTTTCTTT
CASSHTGGNTEAFF
>TRBJ2-3|TRBD2|NA|TRBV5-6
TGTGCCAGCAGCCGAAGGACTAGCGGGAGTAAAGCAGATACGCAGTATTTT
CASSRRTSGSKADTQYF
>TRBJ2-2|NA|NA|TRBV19
TGTGCCAGTAGGAGGGGAGAGCTCGGCTCCGGGGAGCTGTTTTTT
CASRRGELGSGELFF
>TRBJ1-2|TRBD1|NA|TRBV6-1
TGTCTCTCCACAGGGGGCGGTGGCTATGGCTACACCTTC
CLSTGGGGYGYTF
>TRBJ2-3|NA|many|TRBV2
TGTGCCAGCAGTGTCGATAATCCTAGCACAGATACGCAGTATTTT
CASSVDNPSTDTQYF
>TRBJ2-4|NA|NA|TRBV4-2
TGTGCCAGCAGCCAACAAATTCAGCAAAACATTCAGTACTTC
CASSQQIQQNIQYF
>TRBJ1-5|TRBD1|NA|TRBV19
TGTGCCAGTAGTTTCCGGACAGGGGGGATGCAGCCCCAGCATTTT
CASSFRTGGMQPQHF
>TRBJ2-1|NA|few|TRBV18
TGTGCCAGCTCACCACCCGGGGTTGTTAGCTACAATGAGCAGTTCTTC
CASSPPGVVSYNEQFF
>TRBJ2-5|TRBD2|NA|TRBV2
TGTGCCAGCAGTGTCGATAGCGGGGAGACCCAGTACTTC
CASSVDSGETQYF
>TRBJ1-1|NA|NA|TRBV28
TGTGCCAGCAGGGGGGGAATCGGGACTGAAGTCGGAGCTTTCTTT
CASRGGIGTEVGAFF
>TRBJ1-2|TRBD1|NA|TRBV6-5
TGTGCCAGCAGTGAACAGGGGAATGGCTACACCTTC
CASSEQGNGYTF
>TRBJ1-1|TRBD1|few|TRBV11-1
TGTGCCAGCAGCTCTCCCCCACAGGGGGTGAACACTGAAGCTTTCTTT
CASSSPPQGVNTEAFF
>TRBJ2-7|TRBD2|NA|TRBV11-2
TGTGCCAGCAGCTTAACTAGCGGGAGGACATACGAGCAGTACTTC
CASSLTSGRTYEQYF
>TRBJ2-5|TRBD2|NA|TRBV10-3
TGTGCCTCAAACCGGGGGGGACAAGAGACCCAGTACTTC
CASNRGGQETQYF
>TRBJ1-3|TRBD1|NA|TRBV7-2
TGTGCCAGCAGCTTAGATCGGCGCAGGGGGCCTGGAAACACCATATATTTT
CASSLDRRRGPGNTIYF
>TRBJ2-7|NA|NA|TRBV27
TGTGCCAGCAGTTTATCGGGTCTAGTCCCTGCCCTCGAGCAGTACTTC
CASSLSGLVPALEQYF
>TRBJ2-2|NA|once|TRBV19
TGTGCCAGTAAGAGCGGTGCTCGCAACACCGGGGAGCTGTTTTTT
CASKSGARNTGELFF
>TRBJ1-2|NA|NA|TRBV28
TGTGCCAGCAGTAGTCCGGGAGTCCCTAACTATGGCTACACCTTC
CASSSPGVPNYGYTF
>TRBJ2-3|NA|NA|TRBV27
TGTGCCAGCAGTTTCCGGGCCCCCGGCCTTTCCACAGATACGCAGTATTTT
CASSFRAPGLSTDTQYF
>TRBJ2-1|NA|NA|TRBV30
TGTGCCTGGAGTCTCAGGGGGGTTGGGGAGCAGTTCTTC
CAWSLRGVGEQFF
>TRBJ2-1|NA|NA|TRBV5-1
TGCGCCAGCAGCTTAAGACAGCTCAATGAGCAGTTCTTC
CASSLRQLNEQFF
>TRBJ1-2|NA|once|TRBV28
TGTGCCAGCAGTTACACGCCCGTGGGGGGCTCTGGCTACACCTTC
CASSYTPVGGSGYTF
>TRBJ1-5|NA|NA|TRBV10-1
TGCGCCAGCAGTGAGTGCGGTTCGGATAACAATCAGCCCCAGCATTTT
CASSECGSDNNQPQHF
>TRBJ2-2|NA|NA|TRBV5-1
TGCGCCAGCAGGGTAAGGGGCCCCGGGGAGCTGTTTTTT
CASRVRGPGELFF
>TRBJ1-1|NA|few|TRBV18
TGTGCCAGCTCACCATTTGGCACCAAGGACACTGAAGCTTTCTTT
CASSPFGTKDTEAFF
>TRBJ2-5|NA|NA|TRBV2
TGTGCCAGCAAGCCGGGAGTCGTTGAGACCCAGTACTTC
CASKPGVVETQYF
>TRBJ1-2|TRBD1|NA|TRBV10-3
TGTGCCCTGTCTGCGGGACAGGGGGTGAACTATGGCTACACCTTC
CALSAGQGVNYGYTF
>TRBJ2-3|NA|NA|TRBV9
TGTGCCAGCAGCCTGGCGGGCACCACAGATACGCAGTATTTT
CASSLAGTTDTQYF
>TRBJ2-3|TRBD2|NA|TRBV5-1
TGCGCCAGCAGCGGCGGGAGGGGGGCAGATACGCAGTATTTT
CASSGGRGADTQYF
>TRBJ1-5|NA|NA|TRBV10-3
TGTGCCATCAGTGAGCTACAGGGTGTTCAGCCCCAGCATTTT
CAISELQGVQPQHF
>TRBJ2-3|NA|NA|TRBV19
TGTGCCAGTAGTTCTCGTTCACTAGCCGGGGAACCCACAGATACGCAGTATTTT
CASSSRSLAGEPTDTQYF
>TRBJ1-2|NA|NA|TRBV10-1
TGCGCCAGCAGTGAGTCCGGGGAATATGGCTACACCTTC
CASSESGEYGYTF
>TRBJ2-5|NA|NA|TRBV4-1
TGCGCCAGCAGCCAAGTAGACCAAGAGACCCAGTACTTC
CASSQVDQETQYF
>TRBJ2-4|NA|few|TRBV7-2
TGTGCCAGCAGCTTAGACAGTCGAGGTCGGGCCCGCGGGTACTTC
CASSLDSRGRARGYF
>TRBJ2-5|NA|many|TRBV7-6
TGTGCCAGCAGCTTAGGACTAGGCGGAGAGACCCAGTACTTC
CASSLGLGGETQYF
>TRBJ2-7|NA|NA|TRBV5-1
TGCGCCAGCAGCTTGTACTACGAGCAGTACTTC
CASSLYYEQYF
>TRBJ1-5|NA|NA|TRBV11-1
TGTGCCAGCAGCCTCGACAGAAATCAGCCCCAGCATTTT
CASSLDRNQPQHF
>TRBJ2-5|NA|NA|TRBV19
TGTGCCAGTAGTACCCCCGGACAGATAAACCAAGAGACCCAGTACTTC
CASSTPGQINQETQYF
>TRBJ2-1|NA|NA|TRBV5-1
TGCGCCAGCAGCTTGACGGGGGACGACAATGAGCAGTTCTTC
CASSLTGDDNEQFF
>TRBJ2-5|NA|NA|TRBV5-1
TGCGCCAGCAGTTTTCCAGGGGAAGAGACCCAGTACTTC
CASSFPGEETQYF
>TRBJ2-7|TRBD1|NA|TRBV27
TGTGCCAGCAGTTCCCCGGACAGGTGGGGTTACGAGCAGTACTTC
CASSSPDRWGYEQYF